This TCR beta chain was recorded in a study of T cell responses to AZD1222 COVID-19 vaccine. V was shortened by 4 bases and J by 2 bases, with 14 bases between the two germline ends. Germline V gives CDR1 SQVTM, CDR2 ANQGSEA. This CDR3 contains 15 residues. About this clone itself: Antigen specificity is unknown.

TCRdb's copy holds only in-frame clones and misses some; the assay was immunoSEQ multiplex PCR. The profile shows 95,000 to 150,000 clones, around 91% of them singletons. Study results and caveats: An increase in Spike-specific TCR breadth and depth was observed after two AZD1222 doses. Unmutated variant regions are reportedly targeted by nearly half of spike-specific TCRs. Baseline seropositives among AZD1222 recipients totaled only six. Vaccine-related CD4 TCRs covered spike, predominating at 160-218 and 743-854.

Sequencing was performed on peripheral blood, taken on day 0 of AZD1222 vaccination. The sequence derives from an adult in good health. The chain has TRBV29-1 and TRBJ2-2; tentatively, D is TRBD2 (6 bases). In DNA, the CDR3 is TGCAGCGTTGGAGCCAGCGGGTTCAACACCGGGGAGCTGTTTTTT. Residues: CSVGASGFNTGELFF.